The clone carrying this TCR beta chain came up many times. This CDR3 is 17 amino acids long. V was pared by 2 bases and J by 7 bases, with 21 bases between. In germline, CDR1 is LNHDA, CDR2 SQIVND (reference sequence). The data were taken from a study of early T cells in non-severe SARS-CoV-2 infection. TCRdb processed the 5' RACE reads anew with MiXCR; each CDR3 protein has one entry. The sample records about 81,000 distinct CDR3 sequences, roughly 5.7% being singletons. The sequencing input was whole blood. The chain links TRBV19 to TRBJ2-1; D is possibly TRBD2 (5 bases). This sequence was found in an adult who was a healthcare worker with PCR-confirmed SARS-CoV-2 infection or an uninfected control (not recorded which). CDR3 amino acids: CASSIKKGGGRSNEQFF. The CDR3 nucleotides read TGTGCCAGTAGTATAAAAAAGGGTGGAGGTAGGAGTAATGAGCAGTTCTTC.